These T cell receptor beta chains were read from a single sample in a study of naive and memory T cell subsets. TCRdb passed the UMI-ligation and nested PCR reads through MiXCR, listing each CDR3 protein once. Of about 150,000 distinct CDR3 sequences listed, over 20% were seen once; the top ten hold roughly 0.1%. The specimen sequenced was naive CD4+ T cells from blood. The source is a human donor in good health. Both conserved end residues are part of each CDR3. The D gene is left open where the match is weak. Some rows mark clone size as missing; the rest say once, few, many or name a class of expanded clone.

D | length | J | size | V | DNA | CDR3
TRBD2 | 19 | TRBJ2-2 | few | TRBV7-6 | TGTGCCAGCAGCCTGGCCAGCCTAGCGGGAGGACCGAACACCGGGGAGCTGTTTTTT | CASSLASLAGGPNTGELFF
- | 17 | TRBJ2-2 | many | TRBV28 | TGTGCCAGCAGCCCTTGGACTTGGGACACGGAGACCGGGGAGCTGTTTTTT | CASSPWTWDTETGELFF
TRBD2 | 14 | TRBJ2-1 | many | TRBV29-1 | TGCAGCGTCCACAGCATAGCGGGAGACCCGTCGGAGTTCTTC | CSVHSIAGDPSEFF
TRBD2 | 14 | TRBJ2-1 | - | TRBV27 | TGTGCCAGCAGTTCCGGCGGGAGGGGCGGCGAGCAGTTCTTC | CASSSGGRGGEQFF
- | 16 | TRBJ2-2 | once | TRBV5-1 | TGCGCCAGCAGCTTGATCAGAGGGCTGAACACCGGGGAGCTGTTTTTT | CASSLIRGLNTGELFF
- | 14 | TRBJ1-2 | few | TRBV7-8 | TGTGCCAGCAGCCCGCGGAGCAATAACTATGGCTACACCTTC | CASSPRSNNYGYTF
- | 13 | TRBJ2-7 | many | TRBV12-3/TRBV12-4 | TGTGCCAGCAGTTTAGTGAGCTCCTACGAGCAGTACTTC | CASSLVSSYEQYF
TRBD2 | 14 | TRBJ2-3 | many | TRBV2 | TGTGCCAGCAGGATAGCGGGAGGGCCGAATACGCAGTATTTT | CASRIAGGPNTQYF
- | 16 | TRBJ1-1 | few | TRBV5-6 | TGTGCCAGCAGCTCCCTTGGGGCGGCTATGAACACTGAAGCTTTCTTT | CASSSLGAAMNTEAFF
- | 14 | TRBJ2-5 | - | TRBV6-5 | TGCGCCAGCAGTTACTCGGCCCCAAGGGAGACCCAGTACTTC | CASSYSAPRETQYF
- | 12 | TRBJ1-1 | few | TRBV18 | TGTGCCAGCTCACCTTTAGACAGGGAAGCTTTCTTT | CASSPLDREAFF
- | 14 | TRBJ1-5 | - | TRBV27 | TGTGCCAGCAGTTTAGCGGGACCTAATCAGCCCCAGCATTTT | CASSLAGPNQPQHF
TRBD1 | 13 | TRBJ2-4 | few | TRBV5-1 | TGCGCCAGCAGCAGGACAGGGGACGACATTCAGTACTTC | CASSRTGDDIQYF